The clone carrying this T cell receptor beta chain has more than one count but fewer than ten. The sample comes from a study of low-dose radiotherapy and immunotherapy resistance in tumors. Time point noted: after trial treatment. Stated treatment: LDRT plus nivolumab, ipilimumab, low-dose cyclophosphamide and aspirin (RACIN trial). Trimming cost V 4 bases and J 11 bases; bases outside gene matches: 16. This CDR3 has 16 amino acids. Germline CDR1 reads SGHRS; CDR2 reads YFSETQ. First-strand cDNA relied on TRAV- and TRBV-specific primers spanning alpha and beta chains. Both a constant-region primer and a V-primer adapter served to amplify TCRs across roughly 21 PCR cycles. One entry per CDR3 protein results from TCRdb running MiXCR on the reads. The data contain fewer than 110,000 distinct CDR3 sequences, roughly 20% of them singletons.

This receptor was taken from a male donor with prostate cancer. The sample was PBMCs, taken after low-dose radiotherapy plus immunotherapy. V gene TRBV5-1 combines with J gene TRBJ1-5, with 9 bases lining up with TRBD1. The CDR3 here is CASSHSLGQGYKAQHF. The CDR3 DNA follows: TGCGCCAGCAGCCACTCCCTGGGACAGGGATATAAGGCCCAGCATTTT.